This entry lists 29 T cell receptor beta chains sequenced from one sample in a study of PD-1 blockade in classical Hodgkin lymphoma. Libraries were prepared by immunoSEQ multiplex PCR; TCRdb keeps only in-frame clonotypes and omits some of them. Here the sample spans approximately 61,000 clones, roughly 85% being singletons. Stated time point: cycle 4 day 1 (C4D1), after 6 weeks of nivolumab. Every one of the patients relapsed after autologous stem cell transplantation (brentuximab vedotin exposure was variable). Here the sequenced sample was peripheral blood mononuclear cells (PBMCs), taken before the fourth cycle of nivolumab. These receptors were taken from a human donor with classical Hodgkin lymphoma.

The chain recombines TRBV18 with TRBJ1-5; TRBD1 aligns across 7 bases. The junction had 3 bases not matched to a gene; V was cut back by 2 bases and J by 5 bases. CDR1 and CDR2 from the germline V gene are KGHSH and LQKENI. The CDR3 contains 14 residues. CDR3 in DNA: TGTGCCAGCTCACCAGGGACAGCCCATCAGCCCCAGCATTTT. Protein sequence: CASSPGTAHQPQHF.

The rearrangement links TRBV7-7 to TRBJ2-1; 10 positions match TRBD2. This CDR3 comprises 15 residues. Per the germline V gene, CDR1 is SSHAT and CDR2 is FNYEAQ (reference sequence). V dropped 5 bases and J dropped 6; count of bases not matched to a gene: 7. CDR3 loop: CASSPTSGASNEQFF. In DNA form, the CDR3 reads TGTGCCAGCAGCCCTACTAGCGGGGCAAGCAATGAGCAGTTCTTC.

The chain recombines TRBV5-1 with TRBJ1-3; TRBD1 aligns across 7 bases. Germline loops: CDR1 SGHRS, CDR2 YFSETQ. This CDR3 comprises 14 residues. Trimming removed 1 base from V and 6 bases from J; junction bases left unmatched: 4. The chain's CDR3 is CASSLTGEANTIYF. CDR3 nucleotides: TGCGCCAGCAGCTTGACAGGGGAAGCAAACACCATATATTTT. Full variable domain (rest looked up from reference TRBV5-1 and TRBJ1-3): KAGVTQTPRYLIKTRGQQVTLSCSPISGHRSVSWYQQTPGQGLQFLFEYFSETQRNKGNFPGRFSGRQFSNSRSEMNVSTLELGDSALYLCASSLTGEANTIYFGEGSWLTVV.

This chain connects TRBV28 to TRBJ1-2, with TRBD1 identical over 10 bases. The V gene's germline CDR1 is MDHEN and CDR2 SYDVKM. The J segment lost 2 bases and the V segment lost 9 bases, leaving 21 bases of the junction unmatched. The CDR3 runs to 19 residues. The DNA for the CDR3 is TGTGCCAGTAAAACGAATGTGGACAGGGGGGAGGCTTCCAACTATGGCTACACCTTC. Its translation is CASKTNVDRGEASNYGYTF.

CDR3: CASSLMGDQETQYF. CDR3 nucleotide sequence: TGCGCCAGCAGCTTGATGGGGGACCAAGAGACCCAGTACTTC. The chain combines TRBV5-1 with TRBJ2-5; D may correspond to TRBD1 or TRBD2 (5 bases each). CDR1 and CDR2 from the germline V gene are SGHRS and YFSETQ. The V gene lost 1 base and the J gene lost 0 bases, with 7 bases spanning the gap. The CDR3 loop spans 14 amino acids.

This clone was counted a single time. DNA of the CDR3: TGTGCCAGCAGTGATCTGGGGGGAGGCTATGGCTACACCTTC. Residues: CASSDLGGGYGYTF. The chain carries TRBV6-1 and TRBJ1-2; TRBD1 is a possible D gene (5 bases). Germline V gene lookup returns CDR1 MNHNS and CDR2 SASEGT. The CDR3 totals 14 residues. V lost 3 bases, J lost 4 bases, and 12 bases lay in between.

In regard to this clone: The same CDR3 also results from other DNA sequences found in this sample. The rearrangement links TRBV25-1 to TRBJ1-3; no reliable D call. The germline V and J ends were trimmed by 5 bases and 1 base, with 9 bases remaining between them. This CDR3 comprises 14 residues. Germline loops: CDR1 MGHDK, CDR2 SYGVNS. CDR3 amino acids: CASSLGSSGNTIYF. CDR3 bases: TGTGCCAGCAGTCTTGGAAGTTCTGGAAACACCATATATTTT.

This clone appeared once. V is TRBV18 and J is TRBJ1-4, with D uncertain. Germline-derived CDR1 and CDR2 are KGHSH and LQKENI. This CDR3 is built from 15 residues. Trimming took 0 bases from V and 7 from J, leaving 12 bases between them. The CDR3 region has the DNA TGTGCCAGCTCACCACCGGCCCAGGTTTCTGAAAAACTGTTTTTT. This translates into CASSPPAQVSEKLFF.

The V and J genes are TRBV7-9 and TRBJ2-2; no definite D call. Germline loops: CDR1 SEHNR, CDR2 FQNEAQ (reference sequence). Between the trimmed V and J ends, which lost 8 bases and 1 base, there was a span of 8 bases. This CDR3 has 13 amino acids. In DNA form, the CDR3 reads TGTGCCAGCCTTCGTGAGAACACCGGGGAGCTGTTTTTT. This gives the protein CASLRENTGELFF.

CDR3 residues: CAISESTQGGAGELFF. CDR3 DNA sequence: TGTGCCATCAGTGAGTCGACTCAGGGGGGAGCCGGGGAGCTGTTTTTT. This sequence joins TRBV10-3 and TRBJ2-2; tentative D call: TRBD1 (7 bases). Looked up from germline, CDR1 is ENHRY and CDR2 is SYGVKD. The ends were cut back, 0 bases at V and 6 bases at J, with 14 bases in the middle. The CDR3 contains 16 residues.

This clone was counted a single time. This chain joins TRBV6-1 and TRBJ1-3; 10 bases fit TRBD1. The J segment lost 8 bases and the V segment lost 6 bases, leaving 7 bases of the junction unmatched. This CDR3 region has 14 residues. Germline V gene lookup returns CDR1 MNHNS and CDR2 SASEGT. The CDR3 nucleotides read TGTGCCAGCAGCGCGACAGGGGGCCTAGACACCATATATTTT. This translates into CASSATGGLDTIYF.

The chain carries TRBV2 and TRBJ2-3; 7 bases line up with TRBD2. There are 15 residues in the CDR3. Germline V gives CDR1 SNHLY, CDR2 FYNNEI. Trimming took 4 bases from V and 1 from J; bases not matched to a gene: 5. The CDR3 region has the DNA TGTGCCAGCAGTGGGAGGAGCGGGGGCACAGATACGCAGTATTTT. Translated: CASSGRSGGTDTQYF.

Only a few counts were recorded for this clone. J is TRBJ1-2 and V is TRBV5-1; D perhaps matches TRBD1 (5 bases). The CDR3 consists of 13 residues. From germline, CDR1 is SGHRS and CDR2 YFSETQ. V dropped 0 bases and J dropped 5 bases, with 8 bases sitting between them. CDR3 coding DNA: TGCGCCAGCAGCTTGGTACAGGATTATGGCTACACCTTC. Translation: CASSLVQDYGYTF.

The sample holds one count of this clone. The V and J genes are TRBV5-4 and TRBJ2-4; D might be TRBD2 (5 bases). CDR1 SGHNT and CDR2 YYREEE come from the germline V gene (reference sequence). V was shortened by 4 bases and J by 10 bases, with 15 bases between the two germline ends. The CDR3 is 13 residues long. Here the CDR3 reads CASSAESSGIQYF. DNA of the CDR3: TGTGCCAGCAGCGCGGAGTCTTCGGGGATTCAGTACTTC.

The CDR3 here is CASSRTGSDGYTF. The CDR3, as DNA: TGCGCCAGCAGCCGGACGGGGTCGGATGGCTACACCTTC. The chain is built from TRBV4-1 and TRBJ1-2, with unresolved D. Trimming pared 4 bases from V and 6 bases from J, leaving 12 bases between. CDR1 and CDR2 from the germline V gene are MGHRA and YSYEKL. This CDR3 has 13 amino acids.

This clone appeared a few times. The chain couples TRBV11-2 to TRBJ2-2; 7 positions match TRBD2. Germline loops: CDR1 SGHAT, CDR2 FQNNGV. CDR3 length: 14 residues. The ends lost 3 bases at V and 6 bases at J; junction bases unmatched: 4. The CDR3 coding sequence is TGTGCCAGCAGCTTCCGGGGGGTGGCCGGGGAGCTGTTTTTT. Translation gives CASSFRGVAGELFF.

The chain uses TRBV7-9 and TRBJ1-1, with 7 bases that match TRBD1. This CDR3 spans 13 amino acids. Germline-derived CDR1 and CDR2 are SEHNR and FQNEAQ (reference sequence). J was trimmed by 6 bases and V by 1 base; bases with no gene match: 2. CDR3 nucleotides: TGTGCCAGCAGCTTAGTAGGGGGCGCTGAAGCTTTCTTT. Translated: CASSLVGGAEAFF.

The rearrangement joins TRBV30 to TRBJ2-1; 12 nucleotides match TRBD2. The CDR3 spans 18 residues. Germline-derived CDR1 and CDR2 are GTSNPN and SVGIG (reference sequence). Losses at the gene ends were 2 bases for V and 0 bases for J; bases not matched to a gene: 8. The CDR3 protein is CAWSRTSGGLISYNEQFF. The CDR3, as DNA: TGTGCCTGGAGTAGAACTAGCGGGGGGCTGATCTCCTACAATGAGCAGTTCTTC.

V gene TRBV19 combines with J gene TRBJ1-6; 10 bases map to TRBD1. Germline assignment: CDR1 LNHDA and CDR2 SQIVND (reference sequence). Trimming cost V 5 bases and J 10 bases; bases outside gene matches: 11. CDR3 length: 16 residues. The CDR3 loop reads CASSARTGGLGSPLHF. The CDR3 nucleotides are TGTGCCAGTAGTGCCCGGACAGGGGGGTTAGGATCACCCCTCCACTTT. Together with reference TRBV19 and TRBJ1-6, the CDR3 gives the full variable domain: DGGITQSPKYLFRKEGQNVTLSCEQNLNHDAMYWYRQDPGQGLRLIYYSQIVNDFQKGDIAEGYSVSREKKESFPLTVTSAQKNPTAFYLCASSARTGGLGSPLHFGNGTRLTVT.

The chain links TRBV7-2 to TRBJ1-4; a possible D gene is TRBD1 (5 bases). This CDR3 has 15 amino acids. The V gene lost 5 bases and the J gene lost 1 base, with 11 bases spanning the gap. The germline V gene has CDR1 SGHTA and CDR2 FQGNSA. The CDR3 sequence: CASSPRGKTNEKLFF. The CDR3 coding sequence is TGTGCCAGCAGCCCACGGGGGAAAACTAATGAAAAACTGTTTTTT.

V usage is TRBV9 and J usage is TRBJ2-3, with D perhaps TRBD1 (6 bases). The length of the CDR3 is 15 residues. Germline CDR1 reads SGDLS; CDR2 reads YYNGEE. V lost 4 bases and J lost 6, with 18 bases in between. The CDR3 loop is CASSSQGFRIDTQYF. The CDR3 DNA sequence: TGTGCCAGCAGCTCTCAGGGGTTCAGAATTGATACGCAGTATTTT. Filled out from reference TRBV9 and TRBJ2-3, the complete variable domain reads DSGVTQTPKHLITATGQRVTLRCSPRSGDLSVYWYQQSLDQGLQFLIQYYNGEERAKGNILERFSAQQFPDLHSELNLSSLELGDSALYFCASSSQGFRIDTQYFGPGTRLTVL.

V and J are TRBV27 and TRBJ1-2; D perhaps matches TRBD1 (6 bases). Germline V gene sequence: CDR1 MNHEY, CDR2 SMNVEV (reference sequence). CDR3 length: 11 amino acids. Trimming removed 6 bases from V and 8 bases from J, with 10 bases in between. The DNA for the CDR3 is TGTGCCAGCAGGGGGGCGAAGGGCTACACCTTC. It codes for CASRGAKGYTF.

The rearrangement links TRBV21-1 to TRBJ1-2. TRBV21-1 represents a pseudogene. The CDR3 is 14 residues long. The CDR3 DNA reads TGTGCCAGCAGCCTCGTAAATCAGGGAGATGGCTACACCTTC. Translated, it gives CASSLVNQGDGYTF.

Relative to its sample, this clone is medium-sized. This specimen includes other DNA sequences encoding the same CDR3. V is TRBV19 and J is TRBJ2-3; D gene ambiguous. The V gene lost 1 base and the J gene lost 3 bases, with 2 bases spanning the gap. Germline assignment: CDR1 LNHDA and CDR2 SQIVND (reference sequence). The CDR3 length is 12 residues. In nucleotides, the CDR3 is TGTGCCAGTAGTATAGGGACAGATACGCAGTATTTT. Its translation is CASSIGTDTQYF.

The chain links TRBV7-9 to TRBJ1-1; D is possibly TRBD1 (5 bases). The CDR3 consists of 13 residues. The V and J ends lost 5 bases and 7 bases respectively, with 14 bases between them. Germline CDR1 and CDR2: SEHNR and FQNEAQ (reference sequence). CDR3 residues: CASSPPIDSEAFF. The CDR3 bases are TGTGCCAGCAGCCCACCGATCGACAGTGAAGCTTTCTTT.

V is TRBV27 and J is TRBJ2-7; D is uncertain. The CDR3 extends over 11 amino acids. The V gene's germline CDR1 is MNHEY and CDR2 SMNVEV (reference sequence). The V end lost 4 bases, the J end lost 3 bases, and 4 bases lay between the germline ends. The CDR3 DNA sequence: TGTGCCAGCAGTTCGTACTACGAGCAGTACTTC. The encoded protein is CASSSYYEQYF.

The gene calls are TRBV5-1 and TRBJ2-5; 9 bases are a match to TRBD2. The germline gives CDR1 SGHRS, CDR2 YFSETQ. This CDR3 has 15 amino acids. Unmatched junction bases numbered 4, after V lost 2 bases and J lost 2 bases. In DNA form, the CDR3 reads TGCGCCAGCAGCTTAGTAGCGGGAGTTCAAGAGACCCAGTACTTC. Translating gives CASSLVAGVQETQYF.

This chain's CDR3 is CASSVGSAATVTDTQYF. The CDR3 nucleotides are TGTGCCAGCAGCGTAGGTTCGGCAGCAACTGTCACAGATACGCAGTATTTT. V and J are TRBV9 and TRBJ2-3; no reliable D call. The CDR3 runs 17 residues. V shed 0 bases and J shed 2 bases, with 16 bases lying between them. CDR1 and CDR2 from the germline V gene are SGDLS and YYNGEE.

This clone appeared a few times. The chain uses TRBV2 and TRBJ1-5, with a weak D call TRBD1 (6 bases). Trimming took off 4 bases at V and 5 bases at J, with 12 bases between the two ends. From germline, CDR1 is SNHLY and CDR2 FYNNEI. CDR3 length: 14 amino acids. The CDR3 reads CASSVGQPHQPQHF. CDR3 bases: TGTGCCAGCAGTGTTGGACAGCCCCATCAGCCCCAGCATTTT.